The 10 T cell receptor beta chains listed next were all sequenced from one sample in a study of T-cell memory formation after mild COVID-19. TCRdb used MiXCR to reprocess the 5' RACE reads, holding one entry per CDR3 protein. The table shows about half a million distinct CDR3 sequences, with roughly 18% occurring only once. Sequenced material: PBMCs or a T cell subset sorted from them (not recorded which). These receptors originate from an adult woman who had mild COVID-19 (a few samples of this study predate the infection). Cell type and time point are not known.

The rearrangement uses TRBV18 and TRBJ2-1; 9 positions agree with TRBD2. The germline V gene has CDR1 KGHSH and CDR2 LQKENI. The length of the CDR3 is 12 residues. This CDR3 reads CAGSGRRGEQFF. CDR3 coding DNA: TGTGCGGGTAGCGGGAGAAGGGGCGAGCAGTTCTTC.

This clonotype was observed a handful of times. The V gene is TRBV7-9, the J gene TRBJ2-4, with 8 bases lining up with TRBD1. The V gene end was trimmed by 2 bases and the J gene end by 2 bases; junction bases not matched to a gene: 8. The CDR3 consists of 17 residues. Germline CDR1 and CDR2: SEHNR and FQNEAQ (reference sequence). The DNA of the CDR3 is TGTGCCAGCAGCTTAACCGGGACAGGAATTTCCAAAAACATTCAGTACTTC. It specifies CASSLTGTGISKNIQYF.

This clonotype was detected a few times. V gene TRBV6-1 combines with J gene TRBJ1-1, with a tentative D call TRBD1 (6 bases). This CDR3 region has 13 residues. V lost 2 bases and J 4 bases, leaving 8 bases between the germline ends. Germline V gene sequence: CDR1 MNHNS, CDR2 SASEGT. As DNA, the CDR3 is TGTGCCAGCAGTGAAAAGGGGGGCACTGAAGCTTTCTTT. Translating it yields CASSEKGGTEAFF.

There are many counts of this clonotype. The V gene is TRBV7-3, the J gene TRBJ2-3; unclear D gene. This CDR3 region has 13 residues. Germline V gene data show CDR1 as SGHTA and CDR2 as FQGTGA. Trimming cost V 5 bases and J 3 bases, with 9 bases left between them. Written as DNA, the CDR3 is TGTGCCAGCAGCGCCCCTGGGACAGATACGCAGTATTTT. Protein: CASSAPGTDTQYF. Using reference TRBV7-3 and TRBJ2-3 for the parts outside the CDR3, the full variable domain is GAGVSQTPSNKVTEKGKYVELRCDPISGHTALYWYRQSLGQGPEFLIYFQGTGAADDSGLPNDRFFAVRPEGSVSTLKIQRTERGDSAVYLCASSAPGTDTQYFGPGTRLTVL.

The chain carries TRBV9 and TRBJ1-1, with D uncertain. V was cut by 0 bases and J by 3 bases, with 6 bases left in between. Germline V gives CDR1 SGDLS, CDR2 YYNGEE. The CDR3 covers 13 residues. The CDR3 sequence: CASSVGDHTEAFF. The CDR3 coding sequence is TGTGCCAGCAGCGTAGGGGATCACACTGAAGCTTTCTTT.

This clonotype appeared a few times. This chain uses TRBV20-1 with TRBJ1-2; the D gene is possibly TRBD1 (5 bases). V was clipped by 2 bases and J by 0 bases, with 10 bases between them. This CDR3 has 14 residues. The germline V gene encodes CDR1 DFQATT and CDR2 SNEGSKA (reference sequence). CDR3 loop: CSARWTSANYGYTF. Written as DNA, the CDR3 is TGCAGTGCTAGATGGACAAGTGCTAACTATGGCTACACCTTC.

This chain connects TRBV11-2 to TRBJ2-2, with 8 bases identical to TRBD1. V shed 5 bases, J shed 5 bases, and the junction held 10 bases outside the gene matches. In germline, CDR1 is SGHAT, CDR2 FQNNGV. There are 16 residues in the CDR3. CDR3 residues: CASSQRPGTGTGELFF. Written as DNA, the CDR3 is TGTGCCAGCAGCCAACGTCCCGGGACAGGTACCGGGGAGCTGTTTTTT.

This clonotype was seen a handful of times. The DNA of the CDR3 is TGCGCCAGCAGCCAAGAGACAGGGGCCGGGGCCAACGTCCTGACTTTC. Translating it yields CASSQETGAGANVLTF. The chain employs TRBV4-3 and TRBJ2-6, with 8 bases identical to TRBD1. Unmatched junction bases numbered 2, after V lost 0 bases and J lost 4 bases. The germline V gene has CDR1 LGHNA and CDR2 YSLEER. The length of the CDR3 is 16 residues.

The chain has TRBV7-9 and TRBJ2-1; 9 nucleotides align to TRBD1. The CDR3 length is 16 residues. Germline V gene lookup returns CDR1 SEHNR and CDR2 FQNEAQ (reference sequence). Unmatched junction bases numbered 13, after V lost 5 bases and J lost 8 bases. The CDR3 nucleotides read TGTGCCAGCAGCCCGGACAGGGGTATGTACGGCGATGAGCAGTTCTTC. Translating gives CASSPDRGMYGDEQFF.

The J gene is TRBJ2-1, the V gene TRBV12-3 or TRBV12-4; the D gene is possibly TRBD2 (5 bases). The CDR3 loop spans 15 amino acids. Trimming pared 8 bases from V and 6 bases from J, leaving 20 bases between. The CDR3 sequence: CASSFRLAQGNEQFF. Here the CDR3 DNA reads TGTGCCAGCTCCTTCCGGCTAGCCCAAGGCAATGAGCAGTTCTTC.